The rows below give T cell receptor beta chains drawn from one sample of a study of technical replicates of blood from four donors. The protocol was immunoSEQ multiplex PCR, while the TCRdb copy is restricted to in-frame clones and leaves out a portion. Seen here are around 100,000 clones, approximately 95% observed once, and the top ten hold 0.3% to 0.35%. The specimen was T cells isolated from PBMCs. All receptors derive from a human donor in good health. CDR3s include the opening cysteine and the closing phenylalanine or tryptophan. D genes are given only for firm matches. Expanded clones get a size class; other rows say once, few or many, or leave the size out.

NA	TRBV4-3	TRBD1	TRBJ2-1	TGCGCCAGCAGCCAAGTGGCTGGGACAGGATACAATGAGCAGTTCTTC	CASSQVAGTGYNEQFF
NA	TRBV19	TRBD1	TRBJ2-6	TGTGCCAGTACCCGGGACAGTTTCCCCTCTGGGGCCAACGTCCTGACTTTC	CASTRDSFPSGANVLTF
once	TRBV19	NA	TRBJ2-7	TGTGCCAGTAGTATGGGATCTAGCGCCGAGCAGTACTTC	CASSMGSSAEQYF
few	TRBV10-3	TRBD2	TRBJ2-5	TGTGCCACCGGGACTAGCGGGAGGTTAAAAGAGACCCAGTACTTC	CATGTSGRLKETQYF
NA	TRBV27	NA	TRBJ1-4	TGTGCCAGCAGTTTATTCAGCGCAACTAATGAAAAACTGTTTTTT	CASSLFSATNEKLFF
NA	TRBV7-2	NA	TRBJ2-6	TGTGCCAGCAGCCAGACGGAGCACTCTGGGGCCAACGTCCTGACTTTC	CASSQTEHSGANVLTF
NA	TRBV7-3	NA	TRBJ1-5	TGTGCCAGCAGCTTAACAGGAGGGGCAAGCAATCAGCCCCAGCATTTT	CASSLTGGASNQPQHF
NA	TRBV6-1	TRBD2	TRBJ2-5	TGTGCCAGCAGTGAATCGGTACTAGCGGAGACCCAGTACTTC	CASSESVLAETQYF
NA	TRBV4-2	NA	TRBJ1-2	TGTGCCAGCAGCCAAGGGTCAGGGGAGAAGGGCTACACCTTC	CASSQGSGEKGYTF
NA	TRBV27	NA	TRBJ1-2	TGTGCCAGCAGTTTTCAGGGGAACTATGGCTACACCTTC	CASSFQGNYGYTF
NA	TRBV5-6	NA	TRBJ2-1	TGTGCCAGCAGCTTGGGGAGCTCCTACAATGAGCAGTTCTTC	CASSLGSSYNEQFF
NA	TRBV11-2	NA	TRBJ2-7	TGTGCCAGCAGCTCGGACAGCTACGAGCAGTACTTC	CASSSDSYEQYF
NA	TRBV7-2	NA	TRBJ1-4	TGTGCCAGCAGCTTTACGGGGACTGTAAATGAAAAACTGTTTTTT	CASSFTGTVNEKLFF
NA	TRBV7-3	TRBD1	TRBJ1-5	TGTGCCAGCAGCTTCCGGGACAGGGTTGAGCCCCAGCATTTT	CASSFRDRVEPQHF
NA	TRBV28	NA	TRBJ1-1	TGTGCCAGCAGTCTTGGGCCGAACACTGAAGCTTTCTTT	CASSLGPNTEAFF
NA	TRBV19	NA	TRBJ1-5	TGTGCCAGTAGTGGCGGGGTGGATCAGCCCCAGCATTTT	CASSGGVDQPQHF
NA	TRBV11-2	TRBD2	TRBJ2-1	TGTGCCAGCAGCATGTTTAGCGGGGTCTCCTACAATGAGCAGTTCTTC	CASSMFSGVSYNEQFF
NA	TRBV4-3	TRBD1	TRBJ2-3	TGCGCCAGCAGCCAAGTGGACAGGGGTGCAGATACGCAGTATTTT	CASSQVDRGADTQYF
NA	TRBV19	TRBD2	TRBJ2-1	TGTGCCAGTAATCCGGGACTAGCGGGCTTGGGGGATGAGCAGTTCTTC	CASNPGLAGLGDEQFF
NA	TRBV25-1	NA	TRBJ2-6	TGTGCCAGTGCAGGTTCTGGGGCCAACGTCCTGACTTTC	CASAGSGANVLTF
NA	TRBV15	TRBD1	TRBJ1-2	TGTGCCACCTCTCGGGACAGGCACTATGGCTACACCTTC	CATSRDRHYGYTF
NA	TRBV7-3	NA	TRBJ2-3	TGTGCCAGCAGCTTGACAGGTTCGTCGAGGGATACGCAGTATTTT	CASSLTGSSRDTQYF
NA	TRBV28	NA	TRBJ1-1	TGTGCCAGCAGTTTTTCTATGGTTCCGCTAGCTTTCTTT	CASSFSMVPLAFF
NA	TRBV4-1	NA	TRBJ2-3	TGCGCCAGCAGCCAAGAGGTCGTTGGGCCCCACACAGATACGCAGTATTTT	CASSQEVVGPHTDTQYF
NA	TRBV4-1	TRBD2	TRBJ2-3	TGCGCCAGCAGCCAAGGGGTACTAGCGGGAGCAGATACGCAGTATTTT	CASSQGVLAGADTQYF
NA	TRBV5-1	TRBD2	TRBJ2-1	TGCGCCAGCAGCCCGACGTTAGCGGGAGCTTTGGGTGAGCAGTTCTTC	CASSPTLAGALGEQFF
NA	TRBV7-9	NA	TRBJ2-3	TGTGCCAGCAGCCCGCCGGGACTGGATACGCAGTATTTT	CASSPPGLDTQYF
NA	TRBV5-1	NA	TRBJ2-3	TGCGCCAGCAGCTTGGTGGGCGGGTTATCAGATACGCAGTATTTT	CASSLVGGLSDTQYF
NA	TRBV7-3	NA	TRBJ2-7	TGTGCCAGCAGCATTGATCGTTCGCGGACCTACGAGCAGTACTTC	CASSIDRSRTYEQYF
NA	TRBV10-3	NA	TRBJ2-1	TGTGCCAGTAGCGGAGCCTACAATGAGCAGTTCTTC	CASSGAYNEQFF
NA	TRBV9	NA	TRBJ1-2	TGTGCCAGCAGCGCCACAGGGTTTCACTATGGCTACACCTTC	CASSATGFHYGYTF
NA	TRBV7-6	NA	TRBJ2-7	TGTGCCAGCAGCTTAGGTCTATTAGCGAATAGCTCCTACGAGCAGTACTTC	CASSLGLLANSSYEQYF
NA	TRBV4-1	NA	TRBJ1-1	TGCGCCAGCAGCCTCGTAGCCATCACTGAAGCTTTCTTT	CASSLVAITEAFF
NA	TRBV6-1	NA	TRBJ1-2	TGTGCCAGCAGGGGACTTTCCGGTCATGGCTACACCTTC	CASRGLSGHGYTF
NA	TRBV28	TRBD1	TRBJ2-2	TGTGCCAGCATCCGAGACAGGGGTCCCGGGGAGCTGTTTTTT	CASIRDRGPGELFF
NA	TRBV5-1	NA	TRBJ2-3	TGCGCCAGCAGCTTGGACGGGGGTTTTGGGGATACGCAGTATTTT	CASSLDGGFGDTQYF
NA	TRBV10-3	NA	TRBJ1-3	TGTGCCATCAGTGAACCGCGGGGGCCTGGAAACACCATATATTTT	CAISEPRGPGNTIYF
NA	TRBV20-1	NA	TRBJ1-2	TGCAGTGAGCAAGCTAACTATGGCTACACCTTC	CSEQANYGYTF
NA	TRBV7-7	NA	TRBJ2-7	TGTGCCAGCAGCATCACTCTCGGGTACGAGCAGTACTTC	CASSITLGYEQYF
NA	TRBV25-1	NA	TRBJ1-4	TGTGCCAGCCAAGAAACAGTGTCAAATGAAAAACTGTTTTTT	CASQETVSNEKLFF
NA	TRBV19	NA	TRBJ1-1	TGTGCCAGTAGTATATCCATGAACACTGAAGCTTTCTTT	CASSISMNTEAFF